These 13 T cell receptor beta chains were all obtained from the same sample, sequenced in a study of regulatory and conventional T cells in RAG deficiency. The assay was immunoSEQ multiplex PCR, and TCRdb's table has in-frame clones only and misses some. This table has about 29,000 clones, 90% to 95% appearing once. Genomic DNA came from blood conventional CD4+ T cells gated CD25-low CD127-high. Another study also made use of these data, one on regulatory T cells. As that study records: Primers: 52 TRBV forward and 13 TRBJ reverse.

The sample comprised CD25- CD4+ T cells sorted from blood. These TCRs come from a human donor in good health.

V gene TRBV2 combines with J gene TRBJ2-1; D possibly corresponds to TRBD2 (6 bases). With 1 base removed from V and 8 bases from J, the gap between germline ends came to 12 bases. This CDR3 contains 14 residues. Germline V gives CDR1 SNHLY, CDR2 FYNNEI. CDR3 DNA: TGTGCCAGCAGTGAAGATGGAGGGATCGATGAGCAGTTCTTC. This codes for CASSEDGGIDEQFF.

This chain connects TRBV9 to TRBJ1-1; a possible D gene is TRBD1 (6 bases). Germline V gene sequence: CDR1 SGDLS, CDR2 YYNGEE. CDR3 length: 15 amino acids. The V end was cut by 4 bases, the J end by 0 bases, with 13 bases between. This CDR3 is CASSSQTGLNTEAFF. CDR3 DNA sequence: TGTGCCAGCAGCTCTCAGACAGGTTTGAACACTGAAGCTTTCTTT.

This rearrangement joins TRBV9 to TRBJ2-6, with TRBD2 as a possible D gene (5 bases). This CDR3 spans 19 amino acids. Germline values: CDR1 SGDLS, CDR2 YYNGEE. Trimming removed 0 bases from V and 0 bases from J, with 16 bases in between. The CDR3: CASSVGEGRKASGANVLTF. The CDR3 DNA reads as TGTGCCAGCAGCGTAGGTGAGGGAAGGAAAGCCTCTGGGGCCAACGTCCTGACTTTC.

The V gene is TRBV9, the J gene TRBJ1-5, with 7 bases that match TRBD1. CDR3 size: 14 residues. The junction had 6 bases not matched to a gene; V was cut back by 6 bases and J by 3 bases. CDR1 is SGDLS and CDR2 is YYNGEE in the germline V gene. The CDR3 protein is CASIRQGFNQPQHF. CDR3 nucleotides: TGTGCCAGCATACGACAGGGTTTCAATCAGCCCCAGCATTTT. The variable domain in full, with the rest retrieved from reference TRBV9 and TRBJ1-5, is DSGVTQTPKHLITATGQRVTLRCSPRSGDLSVYWYQQSLDQGLQFLIQYYNGEERAKGNILERFSAQQFPDLHSELNLSSLELGDSALYFCASIRQGFNQPQHFGDGTRLSIL.

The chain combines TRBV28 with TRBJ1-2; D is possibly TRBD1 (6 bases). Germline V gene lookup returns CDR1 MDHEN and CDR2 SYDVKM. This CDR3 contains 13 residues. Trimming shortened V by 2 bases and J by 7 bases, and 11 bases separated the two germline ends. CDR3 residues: CASSLAGALGYTF. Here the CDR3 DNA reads TGTGCCAGCAGTTTAGCGGGGGCGCTTGGCTACACCTTC.

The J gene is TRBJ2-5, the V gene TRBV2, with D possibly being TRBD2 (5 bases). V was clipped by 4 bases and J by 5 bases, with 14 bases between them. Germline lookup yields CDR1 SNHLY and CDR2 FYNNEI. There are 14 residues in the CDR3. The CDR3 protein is CASSGSGVGETQYF. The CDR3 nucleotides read TGTGCCAGCAGTGGGTCCGGGGTAGGGGAGACCCAGTACTTC.

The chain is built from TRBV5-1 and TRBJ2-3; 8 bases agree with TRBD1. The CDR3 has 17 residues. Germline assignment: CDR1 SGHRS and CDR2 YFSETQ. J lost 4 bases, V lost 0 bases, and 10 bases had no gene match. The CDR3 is CASSLAVIQGASDTQYF. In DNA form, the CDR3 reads TGCGCCAGCAGCTTGGCCGTCATCCAGGGGGCGTCAGATACGCAGTATTTT.

The CDR3 sequence: CASSLVTGLNTEAFF. In nucleotides, the CDR3 is TGCGCCAGCAGCTTGGTAACAGGGTTGAACACTGAAGCTTTCTTT. V and J are TRBV5-1 and TRBJ1-1; a weak D match, TRBD1 (6 bases). This CDR3 region has 15 residues. V lost 0 bases to trimming and J lost 0 bases, with 9 bases between them. CDR1 is SGHRS, CDR2 YFSETQ, per germline.

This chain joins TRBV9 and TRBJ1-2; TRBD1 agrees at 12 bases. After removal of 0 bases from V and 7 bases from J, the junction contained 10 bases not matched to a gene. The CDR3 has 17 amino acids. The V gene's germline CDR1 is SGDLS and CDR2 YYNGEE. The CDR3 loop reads CASSVASRGDRGLGYTF. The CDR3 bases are TGTGCCAGCAGCGTAGCATCGCGCGGGGACAGGGGGCTTGGCTACACCTTC.

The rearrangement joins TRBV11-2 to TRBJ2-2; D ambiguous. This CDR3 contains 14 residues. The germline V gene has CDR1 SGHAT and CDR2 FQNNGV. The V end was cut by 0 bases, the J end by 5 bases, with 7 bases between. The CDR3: CASSLDRLTGELFF. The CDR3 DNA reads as TGTGCCAGCAGCTTAGACAGGTTGACCGGGGAGCTGTTTTTT.

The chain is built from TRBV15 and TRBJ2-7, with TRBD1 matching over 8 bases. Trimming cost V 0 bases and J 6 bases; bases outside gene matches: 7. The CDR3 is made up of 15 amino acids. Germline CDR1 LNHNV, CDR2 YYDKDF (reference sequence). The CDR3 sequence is CATSRESLQGGEQYF. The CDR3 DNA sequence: TGTGCCACCAGCAGAGAAAGCCTACAGGGGGGCGAGCAGTACTTC. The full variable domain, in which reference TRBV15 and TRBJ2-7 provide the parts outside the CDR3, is DAMVIQNPRYQVTQFGKPVTLSCSQTLNHNVMYWYQQKSSQAPKLLFHYYDKDFNNEADTPDNFQSRRPNTSFCFLDIRSPGLGDTAMYLCATSRESLQGGEQYFGPGTRLTVT.

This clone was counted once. The DNA for the CDR3 is TGTGCCAGCAGCAAAGGGGCACGACACCTTCCCTACGAGCAGTACTTC. Amino acid sequence: CASSKGARHLPYEQYF. J is TRBJ2-7 and V is TRBV21-1; the listed D gene, TRBD1, was not tested against the DNA. TRBV21-1 corresponds to a pseudogene. The CDR3 totals 16 residues.

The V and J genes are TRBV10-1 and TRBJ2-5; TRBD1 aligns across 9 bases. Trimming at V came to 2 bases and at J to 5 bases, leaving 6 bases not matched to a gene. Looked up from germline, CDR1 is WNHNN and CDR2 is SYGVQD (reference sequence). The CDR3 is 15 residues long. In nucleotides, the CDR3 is TGCGCCAGCAGTGAGGGGGGACAGGGCGGCGAGACCCAGTACTTC. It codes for CASSEGGQGGETQYF.